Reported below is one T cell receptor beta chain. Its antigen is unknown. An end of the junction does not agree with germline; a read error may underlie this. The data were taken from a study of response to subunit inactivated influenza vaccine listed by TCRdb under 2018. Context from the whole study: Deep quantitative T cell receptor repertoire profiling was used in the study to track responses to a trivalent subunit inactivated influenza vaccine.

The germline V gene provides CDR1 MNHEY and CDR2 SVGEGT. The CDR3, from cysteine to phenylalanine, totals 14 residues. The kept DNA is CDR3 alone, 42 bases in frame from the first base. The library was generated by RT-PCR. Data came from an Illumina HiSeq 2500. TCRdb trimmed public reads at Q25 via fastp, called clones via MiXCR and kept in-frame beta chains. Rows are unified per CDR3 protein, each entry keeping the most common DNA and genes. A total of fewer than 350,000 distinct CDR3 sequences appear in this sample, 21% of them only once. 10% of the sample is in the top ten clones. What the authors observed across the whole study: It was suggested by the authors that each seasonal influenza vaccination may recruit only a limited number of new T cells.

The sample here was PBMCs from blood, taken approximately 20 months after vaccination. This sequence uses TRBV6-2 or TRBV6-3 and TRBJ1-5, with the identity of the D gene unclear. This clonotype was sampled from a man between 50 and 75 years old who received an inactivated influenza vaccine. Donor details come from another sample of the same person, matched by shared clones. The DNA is TGTGCCAGCAGAAGGCCACAGTCGGGTCAGCCCCGGCATTTT. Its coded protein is CASRRPQSGQPRHF.